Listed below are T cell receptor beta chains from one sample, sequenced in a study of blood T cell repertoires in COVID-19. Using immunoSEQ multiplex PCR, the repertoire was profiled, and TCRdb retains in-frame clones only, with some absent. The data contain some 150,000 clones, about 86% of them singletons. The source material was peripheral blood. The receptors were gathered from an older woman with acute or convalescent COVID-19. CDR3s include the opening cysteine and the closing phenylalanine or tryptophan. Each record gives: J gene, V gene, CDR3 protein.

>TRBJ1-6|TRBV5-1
CASSLDTGGKNSPLHF
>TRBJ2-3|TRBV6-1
CASSELPGTGGTDTQYF
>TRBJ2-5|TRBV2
CAIARGEKETQYF
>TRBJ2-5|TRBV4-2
CASSQDRLVGEETQYF
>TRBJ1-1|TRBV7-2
CASSVSGRRPMNTEAFF
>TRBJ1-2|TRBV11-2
CASSEHRDRGLYGYTF
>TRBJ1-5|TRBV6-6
CASSPLRAGTVNQPQHF
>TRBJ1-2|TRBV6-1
CASSSTGTGNGYTF
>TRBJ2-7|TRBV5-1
CASSFYRDISYEQYF
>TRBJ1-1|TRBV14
CASRLAGGTEAFF
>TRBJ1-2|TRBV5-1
CASNAGQGRGYTF
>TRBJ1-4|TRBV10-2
CASSGAGERGREKLFF
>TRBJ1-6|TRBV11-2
CASSLRAGRDSPLHF
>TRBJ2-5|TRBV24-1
CATSDASQGRQETQYF
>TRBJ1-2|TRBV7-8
CASSRGQDVGYTF
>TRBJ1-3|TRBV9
CASSVSSGGNTIYF
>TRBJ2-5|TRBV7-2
CASSSTRQETQYF
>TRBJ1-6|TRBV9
CASSPSYKTGMDSPLHF
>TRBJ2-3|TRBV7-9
CASSLHTDTQYF
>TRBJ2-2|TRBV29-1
CSARGGTGELFF
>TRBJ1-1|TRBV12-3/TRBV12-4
CASSLGGPSEAFF
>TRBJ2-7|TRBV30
CAWSPPFSGSYSYEQYF
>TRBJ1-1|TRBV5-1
CASTWGRSTEAFF
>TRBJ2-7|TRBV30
CAWSTYRARSSYEQYF
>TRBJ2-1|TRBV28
CASSLSSGGARNEQFF
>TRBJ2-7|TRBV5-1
CASGPLGGSYEQYF
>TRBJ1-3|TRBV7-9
CASSPRTGANTIYF
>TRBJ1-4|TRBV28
CASSSRGINEKLFF
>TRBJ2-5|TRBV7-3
CASSLRGQAFQETQYF
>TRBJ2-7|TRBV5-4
CASSWANGEQYF
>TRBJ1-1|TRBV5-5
CASSFGAQNTEAFF
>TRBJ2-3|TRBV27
CASTVRTSGRSTDTQYF
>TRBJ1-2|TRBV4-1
CASIRRTGANYGYTF
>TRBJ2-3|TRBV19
CASRSTSTDTQYF
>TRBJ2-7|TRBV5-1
CASSLEGGAVYEQYF
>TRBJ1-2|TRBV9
CASSTGGPWTVGDYGYTF
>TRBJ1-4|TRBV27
CASSPSVPGSPPRANEKLFF
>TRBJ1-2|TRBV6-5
CASREDRDSGYTF
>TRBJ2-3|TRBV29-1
CSVRGKGTGSTDTQYF
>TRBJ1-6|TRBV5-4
CASSLDVAGQRNSPLHF
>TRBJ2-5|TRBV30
CVSDGGDQETQYF
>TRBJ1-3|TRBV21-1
CAGGRSSGNTIYF
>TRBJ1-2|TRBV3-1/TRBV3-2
CASSDRGSNYGYTF
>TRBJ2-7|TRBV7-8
CASSLESGGSYEQYF
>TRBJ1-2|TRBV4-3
CASSQDTQTYGHTF
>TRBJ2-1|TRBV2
CASGTSGGANEQFF
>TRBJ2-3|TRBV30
CAWRETRDTQYF
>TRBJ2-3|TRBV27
CASRRGPSTDTQYF
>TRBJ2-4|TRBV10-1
CASSVRARENIQYF
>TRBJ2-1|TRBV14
CASSPEQGKIYNEQFF
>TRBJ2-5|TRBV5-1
CASSLGLAGDQQETQYF
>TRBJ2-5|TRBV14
CASSPIAPAETQYF
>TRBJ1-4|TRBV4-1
CASSREGGAPDQEKLFF
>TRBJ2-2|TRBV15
CATSRETGRNTGELFF
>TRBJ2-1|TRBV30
CAWSGTGTFF
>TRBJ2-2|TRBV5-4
CASHHRGKLNTGELFF